Presented here are 8 T cell receptor beta chains from one specimen sequenced in a study of T cells expressing NK-cell markers. TCRdb re-called the 5' RACE reads and gives one entry per CDR3 protein, without DNA. This sample's table reports about 110,000 distinct CDR3 sequences. Sequencing was done on a sample of blood T cells: a sorted CD56 or NKG2C T cell subset, CD4+ or CD8+ T cells, or bulk PBMC T cells (not recorded which). Receptors originate from a woman aged 18-69 years in good health.

V and J are TRBV7-3 and TRBJ2-2; the TCRdb D gene call, TRBD2, has no DNA to confirm it. This CDR3 contains 15 residues. Germline V gene sequence: CDR1 SGHTA, CDR2 FQGTGA. Here the CDR3 reads CASSFGGADTGELFF.

V and J are TRBV11-2 and TRBJ2-1; the D call of TRBD1 rests on TCRdb alone, since no DNA is present to check it. CDR1 SGHAT and CDR2 FQNNGV come from the germline V gene. The CDR3 extends over 17 amino acids. The CDR3 region is CASSLQPGWGIHNEQFF.

V is TRBV20-1 and J is TRBJ2-3; TCRdb selects TRBD2, and the lack of DNA leaves this call unchecked. The length of the CDR3 is 19 residues. Germline V gene data show CDR1 as DFQATT and CDR2 as SNEGSKA (reference sequence). The CDR3 loop is CSARAYSSGRTPSTDTQYF.

The rearrangement uses TRBV12-3 or TRBV12-4 and TRBJ2-7; without DNA, the TCRdb call of TRBD1 cannot be checked. The CDR3 extends over 14 amino acids. The CDR3 reads CASRITGGAYEQYF.

The chain is built from TRBV9 and TRBJ1-3; TCRdb indicates TRBD1, and absent DNA this call remains unverified. CDR1 is SGDLS, CDR2 YYNGEE, per germline. The CDR3 spans 15 residues. The CDR3 protein is CAGSLGPLPGNTIYF.

The rearrangement joins TRBV18 to TRBJ2-2. The CDR3 contains 18 residues. The germline V gene has CDR1 KGHSH and CDR2 LQKENI. This chain's CDR3 is CASSPRGSDTLNTGELFF.

The rearrangement links TRBV18 to TRBJ1-3; without DNA, the TCRdb call of TRBD1 cannot be checked. Germline V gene sequence: CDR1 KGHSH, CDR2 LQKENI. This CDR3 spans 15 amino acids. The chain's CDR3 is CASSPADRVGNTIYF.

The chain is built from TRBV11-3 and TRBJ1-1; TCRdb lists TRBD1, though no DNA is available to test this call. Germline V gene data show CDR1 as SGHNT and CDR2 as YENEEA. This CDR3 is built from 13 residues. The CDR3 loop reads CASSSGQGTEAFF.